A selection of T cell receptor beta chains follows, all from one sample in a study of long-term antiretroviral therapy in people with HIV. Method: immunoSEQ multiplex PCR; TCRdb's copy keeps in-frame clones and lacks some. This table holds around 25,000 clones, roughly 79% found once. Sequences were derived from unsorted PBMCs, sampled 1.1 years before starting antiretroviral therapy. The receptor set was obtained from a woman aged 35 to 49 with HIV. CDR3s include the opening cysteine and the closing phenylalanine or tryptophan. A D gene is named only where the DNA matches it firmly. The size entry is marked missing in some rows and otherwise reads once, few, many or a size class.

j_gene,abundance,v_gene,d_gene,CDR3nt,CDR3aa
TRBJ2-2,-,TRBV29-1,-,TGCAGCGGGTTATACACCGGGGAGCTGTTTTTT,CSGLYTGELFF
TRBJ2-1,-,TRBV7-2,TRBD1,TGTGCCAGCAGCTTAGACCTGGGACAGATCTACAATGAGCAGTTCTTC,CASSLDLGQIYNEQFF
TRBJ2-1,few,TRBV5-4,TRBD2,TGTGCCAGCAGCTTAGCGGGAGGGCCGAATGAGCAGTTCTTC,CASSLAGGPNEQFF
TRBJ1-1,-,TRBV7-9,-,TGTGCCAGCAGCTTAGCGGGGGGCGCGGGAACTGAAGCTTTCTTT,CASSLAGGAGTEAFF
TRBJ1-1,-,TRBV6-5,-,TGTGCCAGCAGTTACGGGGAGGCGAACACTGAAGCTTTCTTT,CASSYGEANTEAFF
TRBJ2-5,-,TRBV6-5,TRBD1,TGTGCCAGCGTACCGGGACAGGGCCATCAAGAGACCCAGTACTTC,CASVPGQGHQETQYF
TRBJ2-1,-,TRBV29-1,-,TGCAGCGTTGAAGACTTCCGGGACTCGTACAATGAGCAGTTCTTC,CSVEDFRDSYNEQFF
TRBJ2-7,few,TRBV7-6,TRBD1,TGTGCCAGCAGCTTAGCACAGGGGCCTTTGACCTACGAGCAGTACTTC,CASSLAQGPLTYEQYF
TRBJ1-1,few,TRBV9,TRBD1,TGTGCCAGCAGCGTAGGACTGGGGACAGAGGACACTGAAGCTTTCTTT,CASSVGLGTEDTEAFF
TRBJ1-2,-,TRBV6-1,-,TGTGCCAGCAGCGAAATGGGGAGCTGGGACTATGGCTACACCTTC,CASSEMGSWDYGYTF
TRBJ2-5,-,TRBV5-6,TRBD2,TGTGCCAGCAGCTTGGGGCTAGCGGAGGTCACGACCCAGTACTTC,CASSLGLAEVTTQYF
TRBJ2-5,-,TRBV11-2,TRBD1,TGTGCCAGCAGCCTAAGACAGGGGGGTTCAGAAATGGAGACCCAGTACTTC,CASSLRQGGSEMETQYF
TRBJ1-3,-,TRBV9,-,TGTGCCAGCAGCGTAGTCAACTCTGGAAACACCATATATTTT,CASSVVNSGNTIYF
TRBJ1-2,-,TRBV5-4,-,TGTGCCAGCAGCACGGACACCTATGGCTACACCTTC,CASSTDTYGYTF
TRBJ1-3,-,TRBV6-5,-,TGTGCCAGCAGTTATGGGCAGGGAAACACCATATATTTT,CASSYGQGNTIYF
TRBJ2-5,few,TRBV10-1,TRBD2,TGCGCCAGCAGTGACGGGGGGAGAGGGGAGACCCAGTACTTC,CASSDGGRGETQYF
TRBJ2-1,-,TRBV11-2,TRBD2,TGTGCCAGCAGCTTAGATCCAACGGGAGGGGAGCAGTTCTTC,CASSLDPTGGEQFF
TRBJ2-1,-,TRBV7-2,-,TGTGCCAGCAGCTTAGGGGGGGCCTCCTACAATGAGCAGTTCTTC,CASSLGGASYNEQFF
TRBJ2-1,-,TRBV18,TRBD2,TGTGCCAGCTCACCACGCGCTCAGCGGGAGGGTGAGCAGTTCTTC,CASSPRAQREGEQFF
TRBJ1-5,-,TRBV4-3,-,TGCGCCAGCAGCCAATCAGCCAGGGGCAATCAGCCCCAGCATTTT,CASSQSARGNQPQHF
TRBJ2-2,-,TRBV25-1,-,TGTGCCAGCAGTGAGGGGAAGAGTACCGGGGAGCTGTTTTTT,CASSEGKSTGELFF
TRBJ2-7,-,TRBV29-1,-,TGCAGCGTTGTCCCGGGGCTGAGCTCCTACGAGCAGTACTTC,CSVVPGLSSYEQYF
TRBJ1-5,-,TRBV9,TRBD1,TGTGCCAGCAGCATACAGGGGACTCAGCCCCAGCATTTT,CASSIQGTQPQHF
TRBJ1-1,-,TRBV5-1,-,TGCGCCAGCAGCTTGGAGGGGGAGACTGAAGCTTTCTTT,CASSLEGETEAFF
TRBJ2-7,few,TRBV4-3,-,TGCGCCAGCAGCCAAGATCATGGCTACGAGCAGTACTTC,CASSQDHGYEQYF
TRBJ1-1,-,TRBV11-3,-,TGTGCCAGCAGCCCCGACGGGACACCGAACACTGAAGCTTTCTTT,CASSPDGTPNTEAFF
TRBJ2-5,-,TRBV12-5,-,TGTGCTAGTGGCCCGATGCTGACTCCAGGGTACCAAGAGACCCAGTACTTC,CASGPMLTPGYQETQYF
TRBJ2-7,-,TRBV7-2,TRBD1,TGTGCCAGCAGCTTCTACAGGGGCCCCTACGAGCAGTACTTC,CASSFYRGPYEQYF
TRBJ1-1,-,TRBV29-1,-,TGCAGCGTTGACGTACGGCGGAACACTGAAGCTTTCTTT,CSVDVRRNTEAFF